These 7 T cell receptor beta chains were all obtained from the same sample, sequenced in a study of control samples from healthy donors and cancer patients (dated by TCRdb to the early 2020s). The method was the immunoSEQ multiplex PCR assay. TCRdb provides this immuneACCESS table in a form limited to in-frame rearrangements. Some clones are lacking; in checked studies, under half of them reflect an unresolved V gene, and why the rest are absent is not known. Counted in this sample were some 64,000 clones; 90% of them appeared once. The ten biggest clones cover 1% to 1.5% of the sample. Material for sequencing was PBMCs. Source of these receptors: a woman aged 45-65 years with colorectal cancer.

The chain links TRBV28 to TRBJ2-1, with unresolved D. CDR3 length: 16 residues. Germline values: CDR1 MDHEN, CDR2 SYDVKM. The V gene lost 4 bases and the J gene lost 12 bases, with 25 bases spanning the gap. Here the CDR3 reads CASSSMTGSPHPPQFF. CDR3 bases: TGTGCCAGCAGTTCGATGACGGGCAGCCCTCATCCCCCGCAGTTCTTC.

This sequence joins TRBV3-1 (or the pseudogene TRBV3-2) and TRBJ2-1; 8 bases fit TRBD1. Germline-derived CDR1 and CDR2 are LGHDT and YNNKEL (reference sequence). This CDR3 is built from 15 residues. V lost 3 bases to trimming and J lost 5 bases; unmatched junction nucleotides: 6. Written as DNA, the CDR3 is TGTGCCAGCAGCCAGATGTCGACAGGGGACAATGAGCAGTTCTTC. This gives the protein CASSQMSTGDNEQFF.

The CDR3 region is CATSDPGLAGDHEQFF. CDR3 bases: TGTGCCACCAGTGACCCAGGACTAGCGGGAGATCATGAGCAGTTCTTC. This chain links TRBV24-1 with TRBJ2-1; TRBD2 aligns across 13 bases. CDR1 is KGHDR and CDR2 is SFDVKD in the germline V gene. Losses at the gene ends were 4 bases for V and 8 bases for J; bases not matched to a gene: 7. The CDR3 contains 16 residues.

The rearrangement uses TRBV12-3 or TRBV12-4 and TRBJ1-2; D might be TRBD1 (6 bases). Deletions cut 6 bases from V and 3 bases from J, with 11 bases between. The CDR3 totals 13 residues. The CDR3 DNA follows: TGTGCCAGCAGGGCGACAGGAGACTATGGCTACACCTTC. It specifies CASRATGDYGYTF.

The chain has TRBV10-3 and TRBJ2-7; no firm D call. Between the trimmed V and J ends, which lost 6 bases and 3 bases, there was a span of 12 bases. CDR1 and CDR2 from the germline V gene are ENHRY and SYGVKD. There are 13 residues in the CDR3. The CDR3 sequence is CAISDKPGYEQYF. The CDR3 DNA reads TGTGCCATCAGCGATAAGCCTGGCTACGAGCAGTACTTC.

This chain joins TRBV2 and TRBJ2-7; 10 bases line up with TRBD2. V shed 5 bases, J shed 3 bases, and the junction held 10 bases outside the gene matches. This CDR3 contains 16 residues. CDR1 and CDR2 from the germline V gene are SNHLY and FYNNEI. The chain's CDR3 is CASSHRTSGDGYEQYF. DNA for the CDR3: TGTGCCAGCAGTCATAGGACTAGCGGAGACGGCTACGAGCAGTACTTC. Full variable domain (outside the CDR3, taken from reference TRBV2 and TRBJ2-7): EPEVTQTPSHQVTQMGQEVILRCVPISNHLYFYWYRQILGQKVEFLVSFYNNEISEKSEIFDDQFSVERPDGSNFTLKIRSTKLEDSAMYFCASSHRTSGDGYEQYFGPGTRLTVT.

V usage is TRBV4-1 and J usage is TRBJ1-3, with unresolved D. This CDR3 has 17 amino acids. The V and J ends lost 2 bases and 3 bases respectively, with 17 bases between them. CDR1 is MGHRA, CDR2 YSYEKL, per germline. CDR3 DNA: TGCGCCAGCAGCCAACATAATGAACACGTAGGTGGAAACACCATATATTTT. Translated: CASSQHNEHVGGNTIYF.